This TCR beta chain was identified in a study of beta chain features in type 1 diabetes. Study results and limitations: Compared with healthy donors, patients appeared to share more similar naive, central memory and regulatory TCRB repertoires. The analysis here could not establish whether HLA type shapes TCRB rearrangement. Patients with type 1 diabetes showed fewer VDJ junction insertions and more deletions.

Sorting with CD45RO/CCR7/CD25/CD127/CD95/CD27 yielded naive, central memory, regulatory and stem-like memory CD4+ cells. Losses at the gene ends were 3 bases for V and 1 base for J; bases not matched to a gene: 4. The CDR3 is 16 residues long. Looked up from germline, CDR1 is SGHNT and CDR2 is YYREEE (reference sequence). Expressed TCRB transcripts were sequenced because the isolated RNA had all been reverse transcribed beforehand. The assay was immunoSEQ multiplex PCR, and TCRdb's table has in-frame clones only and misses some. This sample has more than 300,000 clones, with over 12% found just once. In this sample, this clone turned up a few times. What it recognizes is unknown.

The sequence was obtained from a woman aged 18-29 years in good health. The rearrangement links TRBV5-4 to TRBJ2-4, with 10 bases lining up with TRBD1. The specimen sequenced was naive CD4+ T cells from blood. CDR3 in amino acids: CASSSPGQGAKNIQYF. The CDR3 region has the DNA TGTGCCAGCAGCTCCCCGGGACAGGGGGCCAAAAACATTCAGTACTTC.